This passage covers 5 T cell receptor beta chains from one sample sequenced in a study of regulatory T cells in long-lasting Graves disease. The time point here: persistent/refractory GD, antithyroid drugs over 5 years with positive TRAb. PBMC-derived RNA was used for the TCR library. Building of the TCR beta libraries involved iRepertoire HTBI primers and Arm-PCR of CDR3 regions. TCRdb re-called the multiplex PCR reads through MiXCR, storing one row per CDR3 protein. This repertoire shows 500,000 to 800,000 distinct CDR3 sequences, about 32% found once; its top ten account for about two fifths. The sample was peripheral blood mononuclear cells (PBMCs), taken when the disease was refractory, from a patient treated with antithyroid drugs. These receptors were obtained from a female donor with Graves disease.

The CDR3 DNA follows: TGTGCCAGCAGCCCTTTCCCCACAGGGGTGAACACTGAAGCTTTCTTT. It translates to CASSPFPTGVNTEAFF. The rearrangement uses TRBV9 and TRBJ1-1; 7 bases match TRBD1. Germline lookup yields CDR1 SGDLS and CDR2 YYNGEE. V lost 4 bases and J lost 0; bases outside the gene matches: 9. The CDR3 extends over 16 amino acids.

In this sample, this clonotype turned up many times. The chain uses TRBV7-9 and TRBJ1-4, with no clear D. Trimming removed 0 bases at V and 5 bases at J, with 16 bases between. In germline, CDR1 is SEHNR, CDR2 FQNEAQ (reference sequence). The CDR3 length is 17 residues. The DNA for the CDR3 is TGTGCCAGCAGCTTAGCTTTCGGGCCACATCAAAATGAAAAACTGTTTTTT. It yields the protein CASSLAFGPHQNEKLFF.

The sample holds a few counts of this clonotype. The genes are TRBV2 and TRBJ1-6, with a tentative D call TRBD1 (5 bases). The CDR3 totals 14 residues. V dropped 4 bases and J dropped 7 bases, with 11 bases sitting between them. CDR1 SNHLY and CDR2 FYNNEI come from the germline V gene. The CDR3 loop is CASSAGLANSPLHF. CDR3 DNA sequence: TGTGCCAGCAGTGCGGGACTGGCGAATTCACCCCTCCACTTT. Filled out from reference TRBV2 and TRBJ1-6, the complete variable domain reads EPEVTQTPSHQVTQMGQEVILRCVPISNHLYFYWYRQILGQKVEFLVSFYNNEISEKSEIFDDQFSVERPDGSNFTLKIRSTKLEDSAMYFCASSAGLANSPLHFGNGTRLTVT.

The chain combines TRBV10-2 with TRBJ1-2; D call uncertain. This CDR3 is built from 17 residues. Per the germline V gene, CDR1 is WSHSY and CDR2 is SAAADI. Trimming stripped 8 bases from V and 4 bases from J, with 26 bases between. For the CDR3, the DNA is TGCGCCAGCCGATCGGACCCCGGGAGGGCCAACCTCTATGGCTACACCTTC. Its protein is CASRSDPGRANLYGYTF.

The chain recombines TRBV5-1 with TRBJ2-7; D is possibly TRBD1 (5 bases). Trimming pared 0 bases from V and 9 bases from J, leaving 25 bases between. Germline-derived CDR1 and CDR2 are SGHRS and YFSETQ. The CDR3 spans 17 residues. In DNA form, the CDR3 reads TGCGCCAGCAGCTTGGTCCCCGACAGACTGACAAGGTTGGGGCAGTACTTC. Protein sequence: CASSLVPDRLTRLGQYF. The full variable domain, its missing parts supplied by reference TRBV5-1 and TRBJ2-7, is KAGVTQTPRYLIKTRGQQVTLSCSPISGHRSVSWYQQTPGQGLQFLFEYFSETQRNKGNFPGRFSGRQFSNSRSEMNVSTLELGDSALYLCASSLVPDRLTRLGQYFGPGTRLTVT.